Listed here is a single TCR beta chain. Its target is unknown. The method was immunoSEQ multiplex PCR; TCRdb's version includes in-frame clones alone and lacks a portion of them. The table includes some 450,000 clones, less than 95% detected once. Treatment: about 20 received Ad26.COV2.S at low or high dose, single or two shots; 5 received placebo; per-sample allocation not given. The samples were gathered on day 63 after the first injection of vaccine or placebo. The CDR3 runs 12 residues. Germline values: CDR1 KGHSH, CDR2 LQKENI. V gave up 3 bases and J gave up 3 bases, with 2 bases separating them. The source of the sample is a study of Ad26.COV2.S vaccination and SARS-CoV-2 variants. Study-level background: The trial was COV1001 and the donor's arm was Ad26.COV2.S. Each vaccinee took Ad26.COV2.S intramuscularly, once or twice 56 days apart. Study results and caveats: Reportedly, after vaccination the spike-specific CD8+ and CD4+ T cell responses displayed substantial breadth.

The sequenced sample was peripheral blood, obtained in a trial of Ad26.COV2.S vaccine versus placebo. The chain uses TRBV18 and TRBJ2-2; no firm D call. The clonotype was recovered from a person aged 18-65 years who received the Ad26.COV2.S COVID-19 vaccine or a placebo. CDR3 in amino acids: CASSPYTGELFF. In nucleotides, the CDR3 is TGTGCCAGCTCACCGTACACCGGGGAGCTGTTTTTT.